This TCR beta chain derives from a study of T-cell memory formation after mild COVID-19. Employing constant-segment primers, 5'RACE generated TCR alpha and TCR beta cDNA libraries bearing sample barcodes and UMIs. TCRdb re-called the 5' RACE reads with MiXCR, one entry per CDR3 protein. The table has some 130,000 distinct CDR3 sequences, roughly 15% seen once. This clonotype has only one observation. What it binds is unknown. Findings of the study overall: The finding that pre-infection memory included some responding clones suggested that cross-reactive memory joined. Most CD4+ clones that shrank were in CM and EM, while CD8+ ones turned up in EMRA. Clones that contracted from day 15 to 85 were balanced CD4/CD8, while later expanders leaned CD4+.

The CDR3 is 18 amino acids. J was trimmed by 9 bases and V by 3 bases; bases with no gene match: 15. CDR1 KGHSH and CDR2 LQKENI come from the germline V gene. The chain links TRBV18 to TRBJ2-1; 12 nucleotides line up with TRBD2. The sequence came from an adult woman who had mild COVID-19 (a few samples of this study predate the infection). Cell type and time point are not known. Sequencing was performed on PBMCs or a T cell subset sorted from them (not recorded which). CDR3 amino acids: CASSPPTLSLAGGREQFF. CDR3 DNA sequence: TGTGCCAGCTCACCCCCAACCTTATCCCTAGCGGGGGGGCGTGAGCAGTTCTTC.